The entry below describes one T cell receptor (beta chain). Enrolled through a virtual design, the participants were between roughly 18 and 100 years of age and came from roughly 22 US areas. Assignments of participants to cohorts depended upon their own reported clinical history. The data derive from a study of blood T cell repertoires in COVID-19. Overall study: PBMCs, B-cell-depleted T cells, or T cells were the source of the cDNA or gDNA that made up the material.

In the study's own analysis: Estimated nucleated cell counts came from reference gene primer amplification. Here immunoSEQ multiplex PCR was the method, and the copy in TCRdb shows in-frame clones only, minus some. Clonal size and the V and J genes are those of that table, whereas D and trimming came from the DNA. The sample comprises some 200,000 clones, 70% to 90% of which are singletons, and more than 3.5% rests with the top ten. What was sequenced was PBMCs or T cells enriched from blood (not recorded which). The receptor comes from a woman aged 40 to 55 with acute COVID-19.

In nucleotides, the CDR3 is TGTGCCAGCAGCCCCTTTGCGGGGGAGCTGTTTTTT. It is translated as CASSPFAGELFF. V usage is TRBV11-2 and J usage is TRBJ2-2, with D unclear. This CDR3 is built from 12 residues. The ends were cut back, 5 bases at V and 8 bases at J, with 9 bases in the middle. CDR1 SGHAT and CDR2 FQNNGV come from the germline V gene.